This T cell receptor (beta chain) derives from a study of blood T cell repertoires in COVID-19. Looking at the study overall: Nucleic acid was either cDNA or gDNA, and it came from T cells, B-cell-depleted T cells, or PBMCs.

Method: immunoSEQ multiplex PCR; TCRdb's copy keeps in-frame clones and lacks some. The sample lists more than 250,000 clones, roughly 87% seen once, with around 0.7% in the top ten. Germline V gene data show CDR1 as MNHEY and CDR2 as SVGAGI. This CDR3 spans 15 amino acids. V shed 6 bases and J 8 bases; nucleotides not matched to a gene: 10. The sequence was obtained from a human donor in a cohort sampled during active COVID-19. The gene calls are TRBV6-5 and TRBJ1-6, with TRBD1 matching 7 bases. What was sequenced was peripheral blood. The DNA of the CDR3 is TGTGCCAGCAGGACCGGACAGGTCAGGGATTCACCCCTCCACTTT. Its translation is CASRTGQVRDSPLHF.